The 21 T cell receptor beta chains below all came from one sample that was sequenced in a study of spatial heterogeneity in lung cancer. TCRdb independently ran MiXCR on the 5' RACE reads; one entry per CDR3 protein. The repertoire has several thousand distinct CDR3 sequences, approximately 5% of them found once; the top ten carry around 8.4%. Documented time point: sample taken at primary tumor resection. Whole RNA, isolated from tumor, nontumor lung or frozen PBMC, was sequenced without prior sorting. The source material was normal lung tissue next to the tumor, sampled at surgery. Every receptor here comes from a female donor with early-stage non-small cell lung cancer.

This clonotype was seen repeatedly, ten times or more. The chain joins TRBV10-3 to TRBJ2-1, with 7 bases aligning to TRBD2. The germline CDR1 and CDR2 sequences are ENHRY and SYGVKD. The junction had 16 bases not matched to a gene; V was cut back by 10 bases and J by 7 bases. This CDR3 spans 15 amino acids. CDR3 region: CATRTPGLETNEQFF. The CDR3 nucleotides read TGTGCCACCCGTACCCCTGGACTAGAAACAAATGAGCAGTTCTTC.

To note about this clonotype: A read error may explain this, as a much larger clone is one base away. The V and J genes are TRBV6-4 and TRBJ2-6, with D hard to call. Looked up from germline, CDR1 is MRHNA and CDR2 is SNTAGT. The CDR3 sequence is 16 residues long. The CDR3 coding sequence is TGTGCCGGCAGTGCGACGGGTTCCTCTGGGGCCAACGTCCTGACTTTC. Protein sequence: CAGSATGSSGANVLTF.

This clonotype occurred a few times. The chain joins TRBV6-4 to TRBJ2-1; 7 bases are a match to TRBD2. The CDR3 runs to 15 residues. Germline CDR1 reads MRHNA; CDR2 reads SNTAGT. Unmatched junction bases numbered 11, after V lost 5 bases and J lost 7 bases. As DNA, the CDR3 is TGTGCCAGCAGTCCTCTGGCGGGAGAAGGAAATGAGCAGTTCTTC. Amino acids: CASSPLAGEGNEQFF.

There are many counts of this clonotype. The chain uses TRBV29-1 and TRBJ1-2; 10 bases are a match to TRBD1. CDR3 length equals 13 residues. Losses at the gene ends were 6 bases for V and 7 bases for J; bases not matched to a gene: 8. The germline V gene has CDR1 SQVTM and CDR2 ANQGSEA. The chain's CDR3 is CSVGGQGEIGYTF. DNA for the CDR3: TGCAGCGTCGGTGGACAGGGGGAGATTGGCTACACCTTC. The entire variable domain, with the rest obtained from reference TRBV29-1 and TRBJ1-2, is as follows: SAVISQKPSRDICQRGTSLTIQCQVDSQVTMMFWYRQQPGQSLTLIATANQGSEATYESGFVIDKFPISRPNLTFSTLTVSNMSPEDSSIYLCSVGGQGEIGYTFGSGTRLTVV.

In its sample, this clonotype ranks as medium-sized. V is TRBV15 and J is TRBJ2-6; D gene unclear. The germline CDR1 and CDR2 sequences are LNHNV and YYDKDF (reference sequence). V was cut by 0 bases and J by 4 bases, with 10 bases left in between. The CDR3 extends over 16 amino acids. CDR3 in amino acids: CATSRDVGSGANVLTF. CDR3 DNA: TGTGCCACCAGCAGAGATGTGGGTTCGGGGGCCAACGTCCTGACTTTC.

This clonotype was seen ten or more times. The chain carries TRBV20-1 and TRBJ1-2, with a tentative D call TRBD1 (6 bases). Germline CDR1 and CDR2: DFQATT and SNEGSKA (reference sequence). The CDR3 is 14 amino acids. Trimming removed 0 bases from V and 6 bases from J, with 14 bases in between. Here the CDR3 DNA reads TGCAGTGCTAGAGACTTTACAGGGCTGGATGGCTACACCTTC. Amino acid sequence: CSARDFTGLDGYTF.

This clonotype was found many times. The chain couples TRBV5-1 to TRBJ1-3; D call uncertain. V was shortened by 0 bases and J by 3 bases, with 4 bases between the two germline ends. The CDR3 is 13 amino acids. Germline CDR1 is SGHRS and CDR2 is YFSETQ. CDR3 amino acids: CASSLDGGNTIYF. The CDR3 nucleotides are TGCGCCAGCAGCTTGGACGGTGGAAACACCATATATTTT.

This clonotype is labeled as medium-sized. The chain links TRBV11-2 to TRBJ2-7; D is unclear. CDR3 length: 13 amino acids. From germline, CDR1 is SGHAT and CDR2 FQNNGV. The germline V and J ends were trimmed by 0 bases and 6 bases, with 9 bases remaining between them. Written as DNA, the CDR3 is TGTGCCAGCAGCTTAGACTATCTCTCCGAGCAGTACTTC. It translates to CASSLDYLSEQYF.

This clonotype is large (0.1 to 1%). The chain is built from TRBV28 and TRBJ2-7; TRBD1 aligns across 10 bases. This CDR3 has 16 residues. Unmatched junction bases numbered 5, after V lost 3 bases and J lost 0 bases. Germline V lookup: CDR1 MDHEN, CDR2 SYDVKM. CDR3 in amino acids: CASSFPGQGNSYEQYF. As DNA, the CDR3 is TGTGCCAGCAGTTTCCCGGGACAGGGGAACTCCTACGAGCAGTACTTC.

This clonotype was observed many times. This chain uses TRBV7-9 with TRBJ1-4; D gene uncertain. The CDR3 length is 17 residues. V lost 1 base to trimming and J lost 8 bases, with 20 bases between them. Germline CDR1 SEHNR, CDR2 FQNEAQ (reference sequence). CDR3 nucleotide sequence: TGTGCCAGCAGCTTAGGGGCGGGGAGCCCCGGCGCGGAAAAACTGTTTTTT. This translates into CASSLGAGSPGAEKLFF. Looking up the rest from reference TRBV7-9 and TRBJ1-4 gives the full variable domain: DTGVSQNPRHKITKRGQNVTFRCDPISEHNRLYWYRQTLGQGPEFLTYFQNEAQLEKSRLLSDRFSAERPKGSFSTLEIQRTEQGDSAMYLCASSLGAGSPGAEKLFFGSGTQLSVL.

This clonotype came up many times. V and J are TRBV29-1 and TRBJ2-1, with D possibly TRBD1 on 6 matching bases. CDR3 length: 17 residues. Germline-derived CDR1 and CDR2 are SQVTM and ANQGSEA. V shed 4 bases and J shed 5 bases, with 24 bases lying between them. The CDR3 here is CSVGASRARGLNNEQFF. The CDR3 DNA is TGCAGCGTTGGAGCAAGCCGCGCCAGGGGTCTCAACAATGAGCAGTTCTTC.

In this sample, this clonotype turned up many times. The chain links TRBV5-4 to TRBJ2-7, with D hard to call. Germline values: CDR1 SGHNT, CDR2 YYREEE (reference sequence). The CDR3 extends over 13 amino acids. V was shortened by 2 bases and J by 6 bases, with 12 bases between the two germline ends. DNA for the CDR3: TGTGCCAGCAGCTTAGGAAGGGTCGGCGAGCAGTACTTC. Amino acids: CASSLGRVGEQYF.

This clonotype has ten or more counts. The CDR3 sequence is CSANPLAPETYNEQFF. The CDR3 bases are TGCAGTGCAAATCCCCTAGCTCCAGAGACCTACAATGAGCAGTTCTTC. This rearrangement joins TRBV20-1 to TRBJ2-1, with D tentatively TRBD2 (5 bases). CDR3 length: 16 amino acids. Germline V lookup: CDR1 DFQATT, CDR2 SNEGSKA (reference sequence). V was clipped by 6 bases and J by 2 bases, with 20 bases between them.

This clonotype was seen many times. This chain joins TRBV5-1 and TRBJ2-1, with 10 nucleotides matching TRBD2. CDR3 length: 15 amino acids. The germline gives CDR1 SGHRS, CDR2 YFSETQ. The V and J ends lost 1 base and 8 bases, in that order; junction bases with no gene match: 6. CDR3 nucleotides: TGCGCCAGCAGCTTGAAAGCGGGAGGGAATGATGAGCAGTTCTTC. This gives the protein CASSLKAGGNDEQFF.

This clonotype counts as medium-sized. The rearrangement links TRBV4-2 to TRBJ2-3, with 10 nucleotides matching TRBD2. Germline V CDR1 and CDR2: LGHNA, YNFKEQ. The CDR3 covers 17 residues. The trim removed 0 bases at V and 5 bases at J, leaving 8 bases unmatched. CDR3: CASSQDALAGVRDTQYF. DNA for the CDR3: TGTGCCAGCAGCCAAGATGCGCTAGCGGGAGTACGAGATACGCAGTATTTT.

There are many counts of this clonotype. The rearrangement joins TRBV7-9 to TRBJ2-7; 8 nucleotides match TRBD2. Germline CDR1 and CDR2: SEHNR and FQNEAQ (reference sequence). J was trimmed by 6 bases and V by 8 bases; bases with no gene match: 15. CDR3 size: 15 residues. The CDR3 here is CASSPHPGTSGEQYF. The CDR3, as DNA: TGTGCCAGCTCTCCCCATCCCGGGACTAGTGGCGAGCAGTACTTC.

This clonotype was seen repeatedly, ten times or more. The chain couples TRBV6-6 to TRBJ2-5; D call uncertain. Germline V gene data show CDR1 as MNHNY and CDR2 as SVGAGI (reference sequence). The CDR3 sequence is 13 residues long. Trimming stripped 6 bases from V and 5 bases from J, with 13 bases between. CDR3 nucleotide sequence: TGTGCCAGCAGCCTCGGACCAATTGAGACCCAGTACTTC. Its translation: CASSLGPIETQYF.

Within the sample, this clonotype is medium-sized. The chain employs TRBV7-8 and TRBJ2-1; TRBD1 matches at 11 bases. The CDR3 has 15 residues. CDR1 and CDR2 from the germline V gene are SGHVS and FQNEAQ. Losses at the gene ends were 1 base for V and 6 bases for J; bases not matched to a gene: 2. The CDR3 region is CASSLGTGGINEQFF. As DNA, the CDR3 is TGTGCCAGCAGCTTAGGGACAGGGGGCATCAATGAGCAGTTCTTC. Based on the CDR3 plus reference TRBV7-8 and TRBJ2-1, the full variable domain is GAGVSQSPRYKVAKRGQDVALRCDPISGHVSLFWYQQALGQGPEFLTYFQNEAQLDKSGLPSDRFFAERPEGSVSTLKIQRTQQEDSAVYLCASSLGTGGINEQFFGPGTRLTVL.

This clonotype has ten or more counts. The gene calls are TRBV28 and TRBJ2-4; D assignment may be TRBD1 or TRBD2 (5 bases each). The V end was cut by 8 bases, the J end by 2 bases, with 16 bases between. CDR1 is MDHEN, CDR2 SYDVKM, per germline. This CDR3 contains 15 residues. The CDR3 loop is CASETARGSKNIQYF. For the CDR3, the DNA is TGTGCCAGCGAGACAGCTCGCGGGTCCAAAAACATTCAGTACTTC.

This clonotype is labeled as medium-sized (0.01 to 0.1%). The chain is built from TRBV29-1 and TRBJ2-5; D gene unclear. Germline values: CDR1 SQVTM, CDR2 ANQGSEA. The CDR3 consists of 10 residues. Deletions cut 6 bases from V and 2 bases from J, with 4 bases between. The CDR3 nucleotides are TGCAGCGTCCTACAAGAGACCCAGTACTTC. Encoded protein: CSVLQETQYF.

This clonotype was seen at least ten times. V usage is TRBV5-1 and J usage is TRBJ1-6, with D unclear. Trimming shortened V by 3 bases and J by 6 bases, and 13 bases separated the two germline ends. The CDR3 runs 15 residues. Germline CDR1 and CDR2: SGHRS and YFSETQ. The CDR3 loop is CASSSTASFNSPLHF. CDR3 coding DNA: TGCGCCAGCAGCTCAACGGCCAGTTTTAATTCACCCCTCCACTTT. The full variable domain, completed using reference TRBV5-1 and TRBJ1-6, is KAGVTQTPRYLIKTRGQQVTLSCSPISGHRSVSWYQQTPGQGLQFLFEYFSETQRNKGNFPGRFSGRQFSNSRSEMNVSTLELGDSALYLCASSSTASFNSPLHFGNGTRLTVT.